The clone carrying this T cell receptor (beta chain) showed up just a few times. Its antigen is undetermined. Clones were sequenced by immunoSEQ multiplex PCR, and TCRdb holds only the in-frame ones, with some missing. Of tens of thousands of clones in the sample, about 80% are singletons; the top ten hold 5.3%. This record comes from a study of a mutant IDH1 vaccine in newly diagnosed glioma. Whole-study context: The patients received vaccinations eight times, in weeks 1, 3, 5, 7, 11, 15, 19 and 23. Therapy received beforehand was radiotherapy, temozolomide, or both, with most patients given both. Among treated patients, around 60% were male and around 40% female, and mean age was 40.4 years.

The sample's time point: week 23, last vaccination. Vaccination comprised doses that each held 300 ug of mutant IDH1 20-mer peptide, plus topical imiquimod. The receptor was isolated from a man between 45 and 60 years old with glioma. Sequencing used PBMCs, obtained from a glioma patient whose treatment included an IDH1 peptide vaccine.

The CDR3 protein is CASKQTTEPQHF. CDR3 sequence (DNA): TGTGCCAGCAAACAGACGACAGAGCCCCAGCATTTT. This rearrangement joins TRBV6-1 to TRBJ1-5; a possible D gene is TRBD1 (5 bases). The germline V and J ends were trimmed by 7 bases and 8 bases, with 12 bases remaining between them. The CDR3 covers 12 residues. Per germline, CDR1 MNHNS and CDR2 SASEGT.